A selection of T cell receptor beta chains follows, all from one sample in a study of T cell repertoires in cytomegalovirus infection. One entry per CDR3 protein results from TCRdb running MiXCR on the reads. Among some 920,000 distinct CDR3 sequences listed, roughly 31% were seen once. Their target antigens are unknown. The specimen was cultured CD8+ T cells from PBMCs, collected from culture after CMV antigen stimulation. These receptors were taken from a human donor in good health (CMV status not recorded). Some clones in this sample may be carry-over from other donors' samples. The CDR3 runs from the conserved cysteine through the conserved F or W. The D gene is left open where the match is weak. For some rows the clone size is stated as once, few or many, or as a class when expanded; others skip it.

V gene,J gene,D gene,clone size,CDR3 protein,CDR3 DNA
TRBV6-5,TRBJ2-3,TRBD2,few,CASSSTPGLAFTDTQYF,TGTGCCAGCAGTTCAACCCCGGGACTAGCCTTCACAGATACGCAGTATTTT
TRBV7-8,TRBJ1-6,NA,many,CASSLARSLNSPLHF,TGTGCCAGCAGCTTAGCGCGGTCACTGAATTCACCCCTCCACTTT
TRBV7-9,TRBJ2-5,NA,NA,CASTPIGTQETQYF,TGTGCCAGCACTCCAATCGGGACTCAAGAGACCCAGTACTTC
TRBV25-1,TRBJ1-6,TRBD1,NA,CASGRDRGSPLHF,TGTGCCAGCGGCCGGGACAGGGGTTCACCCCTCCACTTT
TRBV29-1,TRBJ2-3,TRBD1,NA,CSAGQGLGTDTQYF,TGCAGCGCCGGACAGGGCTTGGGCACAGATACGCAGTATTTT
TRBV27,TRBJ2-1,TRBD2,NA,CASSRFSGGTSYNEQFF,TGTGCCAGCAGCAGATTTAGCGGGGGGACCTCCTACAATGAGCAGTTCTTC
TRBV28,TRBJ1-6,NA,few,CASEGSNSPLHF,TGTGCCAGCGAGGGGAGTAATTCACCCCTCCACTTT
TRBV6-5,TRBJ1-2,NA,NA,CASSYWGVAVGYTF,TGTGCCAGCAGTTACTGGGGGGTTGCGGTGGGCTACACCTTC
TRBV6-1,TRBJ2-7,NA,NA,CASSSQLLDGSSYEQYF,TGTGCCAGCAGCTCACAGCTCCTCGACGGATCTTCCTACGAGCAGTACTTC
TRBV7-9,TRBJ2-7,NA,NA,CASIQSPGIWDEQYF,TGTGCCAGCATCCAGAGCCCTGGGATTTGGGACGAGCAGTACTTC
TRBV3-1,TRBJ1-1,TRBD1,few,CASSQTGTGWNTEAFF,TGTGCCAGCAGCCAAACCGGGACAGGCTGGAACACTGAAGCTTTCTTT
TRBV6-6,TRBJ1-6,NA,NA,CASSYSRPSGGSPLHF,TGTGCCAGCAGTTACTCGAGGCCTTCTGGGGGGTCACCCCTCCACTTT
TRBV15,TRBJ2-7,NA,once,CATSRETPNYEQYF,TGTGCCACCAGCAGAGAAACACCAAACTACGAGCAGTACTTC
TRBV6-6,TRBJ1-5,NA,once,CASSYSFLEPQHF,TGTGCCAGCAGTTACTCCTTTTTGGAGCCCCAGCATTTT
TRBV5-6,TRBJ1-5,NA,few,CASSLAVGDGNQPQHF,TGTGCCAGCAGCTTGGCCGTGGGAGATGGCAATCAGCCCCAGCATTTT
TRBV6-1,TRBJ1-4,TRBD1,once,CASSAKDRIGEANEKLFF,TGTGCCAGCAGTGCAAAGGACAGGATAGGGGAGGCTAATGAAAAACTGTTTTTT
TRBV5-1,TRBJ2-7,TRBD1,NA,CASGTGTGAYEQYF,TGCGCCAGCGGAACCGGGACAGGGGCCTACGAGCAGTACTTC
TRBV6-5,TRBJ2-7,NA,few,CASSYTGSEQYF,TGTGCCAGCAGTTACACAGGGTCCGAGCAGTACTTC
TRBV7-9,TRBJ2-3,TRBD1,NA,CASSSLTGGPSTDTQYF,TGTGCCAGCAGTTCCCTGACAGGGGGCCCAAGCACAGATACGCAGTATTTT
TRBV6-6,TRBJ2-7,NA,few,CASSYARGNGYEQYF,TGTGCCAGCAGTTACGCGAGGGGGAACGGGTACGAGCAGTACTTC
TRBV20-1,TRBJ2-3,NA,NA,CSARDRRGGTDTQYF,TGCAGTGCTAGAGATCGGAGGGGGGGCACAGATACGCAGTATTTT
TRBV7-2,TRBJ1-5,NA,many,CASSLDGSRRPQHF,TGTGCCAGCAGCTTAGATGGCTCCCGTAGGCCCCAGCATTTT
TRBV6-2/TRBV6-3,TRBJ1-5,NA,NA,CASSQSGASRQPQHF,TGTGCCAGCAGTCAATCCGGGGCCTCAAGGCAGCCCCAGCATTTT
TRBV6-2/TRBV6-3,TRBJ1-2,NA,NA,CASAGTTGRTRGYTF,TGTGCCAGCGCCGGGACAACCGGACGTACTCGTGGCTACACCTTC
TRBV27,TRBJ2-2,NA,NA,CASSSAANTGELFF,TGTGCCAGCAGTTCGGCAGCGAACACCGGGGAGCTGTTTTTT
TRBV7-2,TRBJ1-6,TRBD1,few,CASSLAGTGSNSPLHF,TGTGCCAGCAGCTTAGCCGGGACAGGGAGTAATTCACCCCTCCACTTT
TRBV12-3/TRBV12-4,TRBJ2-6,TRBD1,NA,CASTRDRGLSGANVLTF,TGTGCCAGCACCAGGGACAGGGGGCTTTCTGGGGCCAACGTCCTGACTTTC
TRBV2,TRBJ2-7,TRBD1,NA,CASRADRGLSYEQYF,TGTGCCAGCAGAGCAGACAGGGGGCTATCCTACGAGCAGTACTTC
TRBV28,TRBJ1-4,NA,NA,CASSLGPRSYYTEKLFF,TGTGCCAGCAGCCTGGGACCTCGTTCCTATTACACTGAAAAACTGTTTTTT
TRBV4-3,TRBJ1-2,NA,NA,CASSQEGGYNYGYTF,TGCGCCAGCAGCCAAGAAGGCGGCTATAACTATGGCTACACCTTC
TRBV6-6,TRBJ1-6,NA,NA,CASAETSRSPLHF,TGTGCCAGCGCAGAAACCTCGAGATCACCCCTCCACTTT
TRBV20-1,TRBJ1-2,NA,few,CSARNSANYGYTF,TGCAGTGCTAGAAACTCAGCTAACTATGGCTACACCTTC
TRBV4-1,TRBJ2-3,NA,once,CASSQEWGVLSDTQYF,TGCGCCAGCAGCCAAGAATGGGGGGTCCTATCAGATACGCAGTATTTT
TRBV27,TRBJ1-5,NA,NA,CASSLSFSLTGHQPQHF,TGTGCCAGCAGTTTATCATTTTCGCTGACAGGCCATCAGCCCCAGCATTTT
TRBV15,TRBJ1-6,NA,NA,CATSRETGSPLHF,TGTGCCACCAGCAGAGAAACGGGGTCACCCCTCCACTTT
TRBV4-2,TRBJ1-6,NA,few,CASSQYPGTGNSPLHF,TGTGCCAGCAGCCAATACCCCGGGACCGGGAATTCACCCCTCCACTTT
TRBV6-6,TRBJ2-7,TRBD1,NA,CASRIRDRETYEQYF,TGTGCCAGCAGGATTCGGGACAGGGAAACCTACGAGCAGTACTTC
TRBV6-5,TRBJ1-1,NA,many,CASRPGLLNTEAFF,TGTGCCAGCAGGCCAGGCCTACTTAACACTGAAGCTTTCTTT
TRBV7-2,TRBJ2-4,NA,many,CASSYSSGAGSKNIQYF,TGTGCCAGCAGCTACTCCTCAGGGGCCGGTTCCAAAAACATTCAGTACTTC
TRBV5-1,TRBJ1-1,NA,NA,CASSNPGRVETEAFF,TGCGCCAGCAGCAACCCCGGTAGGGTTGAGACTGAAGCTTTCTTT
TRBV28,TRBJ2-1,NA,NA,CASSFPDMGGDTYNEQFF,TGTGCCAGCAGTTTCCCCGACATGGGCGGGGATACCTACAATGAGCAGTTCTTC
TRBV9,TRBJ2-7,NA,NA,CASSTDFYEQYF,TGTGCCAGCAGTACAGATTTCTACGAGCAGTACTTC
TRBV7-4,TRBJ2-1,TRBD2,NA,CASRAGQLNEQFF,TGTGCCAGTCGAGCGGGGCAACTTAATGAGCAGTTCTTC
TRBV29-1,TRBJ2-7,NA,NA,CSVEYAATIGQYF,TGCAGCGTTGAATACGCGGCCACGATCGGGCAGTACTTC
TRBV10-3,TRBJ1-5,NA,NA,CAISDPGQPNQPQHF,TGTGCCATCAGTGACCCCGGACAGCCCAATCAGCCCCAGCATTTT
TRBV4-3,TRBJ1-6,NA,few,CASSRQSSYNSPLHF,TGCGCCAGCAGCCGACAGAGCTCCTATAATTCACCCCTCCACTTT
TRBV7-2,TRBJ1-1,TRBD1,many,CASSLRDRMNTEAFF,TGTGCCAGCAGCTTACGGGACAGGATGAACACTGAAGCTTTCTTT
TRBV4-1,TRBJ2-1,NA,NA,CASSQETAEFPPDNEQFF,TGCGCCAGCAGCCAAGAGACAGCGGAATTTCCCCCGGACAATGAGCAGTTCTTC